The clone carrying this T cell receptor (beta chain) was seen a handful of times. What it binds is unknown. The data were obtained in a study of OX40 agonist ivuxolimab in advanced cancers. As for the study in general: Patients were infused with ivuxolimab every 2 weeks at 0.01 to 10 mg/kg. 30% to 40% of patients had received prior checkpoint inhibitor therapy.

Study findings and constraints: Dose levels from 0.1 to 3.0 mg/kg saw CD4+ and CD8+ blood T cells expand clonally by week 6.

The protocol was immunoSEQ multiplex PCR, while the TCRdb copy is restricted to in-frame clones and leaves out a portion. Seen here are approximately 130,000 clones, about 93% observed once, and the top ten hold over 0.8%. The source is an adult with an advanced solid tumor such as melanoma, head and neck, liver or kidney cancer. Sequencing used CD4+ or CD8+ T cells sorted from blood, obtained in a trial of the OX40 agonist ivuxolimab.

The CDR3 nucleotides are TGTGCCAGCAGCTCACAGGAAGGGTACACTGAAGCTTTCTTT. It is translated as CASSSQEGYTEAFF. The rearrangement uses TRBV7-6 and TRBJ1-1; perhaps TRBD1 as D (5 bases). V lost 4 bases, J lost 3 bases, and 12 bases lay in between. The CDR3 spans 14 residues. Germline V lookup: CDR1 SGHVS, CDR2 FNYEAQ.